Sequencing of this T cell receptor beta chain was carried out in a study of shared clonotypes between healthy human individuals. Sequencing was performed with immunoSEQ multiplex PCR; in TCRdb, only in-frame clones are kept and a portion is missing. The sample lists fewer than 1.6 million clones; 97% to 99% were seen once. This clone was found once. The clonotype comes from a man aged 25-45 years in good health. The sample consisted of naive CD4+ T cells sorted from blood. Subset denoted: CD45RA+ positively selected.

The CDR3 sequence: CASRPPASYEQYF. CDR3 bases: TGTGCCAGCAGACCCCCCGCGTCCTACGAGCAGTACTTC. The chain has TRBV6-6 and TRBJ2-7; D gene uncertain. Trimming pared 6 bases from V and 1 base from J, leaving 10 bases between. From germline, CDR1 is MNHNY and CDR2 SVGAGI (reference sequence). This CDR3 contains 13 residues.